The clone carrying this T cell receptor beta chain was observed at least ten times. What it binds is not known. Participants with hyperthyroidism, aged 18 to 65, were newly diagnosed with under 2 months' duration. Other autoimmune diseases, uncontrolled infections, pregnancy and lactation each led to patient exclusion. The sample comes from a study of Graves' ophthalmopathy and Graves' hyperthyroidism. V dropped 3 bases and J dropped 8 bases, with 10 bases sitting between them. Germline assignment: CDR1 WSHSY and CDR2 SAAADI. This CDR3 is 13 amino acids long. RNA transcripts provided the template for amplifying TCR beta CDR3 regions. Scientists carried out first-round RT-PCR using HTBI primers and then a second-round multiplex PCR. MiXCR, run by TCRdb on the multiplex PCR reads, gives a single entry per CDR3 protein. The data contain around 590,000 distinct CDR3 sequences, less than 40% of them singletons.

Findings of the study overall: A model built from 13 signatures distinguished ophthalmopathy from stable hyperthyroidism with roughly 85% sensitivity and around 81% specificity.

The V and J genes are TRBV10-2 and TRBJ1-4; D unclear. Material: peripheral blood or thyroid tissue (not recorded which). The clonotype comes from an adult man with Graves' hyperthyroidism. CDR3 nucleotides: TGCGCCAGCAGTGACGAGTCAGGCGAAAAACTGTTTTTT. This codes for CASSDESGEKLFF.